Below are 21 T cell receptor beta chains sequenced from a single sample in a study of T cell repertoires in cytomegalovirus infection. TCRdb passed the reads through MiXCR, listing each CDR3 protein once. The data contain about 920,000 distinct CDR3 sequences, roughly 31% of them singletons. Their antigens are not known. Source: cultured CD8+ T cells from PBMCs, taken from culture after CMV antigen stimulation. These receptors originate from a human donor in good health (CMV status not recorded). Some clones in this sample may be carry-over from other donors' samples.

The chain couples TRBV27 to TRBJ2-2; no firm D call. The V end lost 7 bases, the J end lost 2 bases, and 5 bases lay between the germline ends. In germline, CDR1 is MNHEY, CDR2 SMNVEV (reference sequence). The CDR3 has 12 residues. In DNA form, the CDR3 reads TGTGCCAGCACTACCAACACCGGGGAGCTGTTTTTT. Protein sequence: CASTTNTGELFF.

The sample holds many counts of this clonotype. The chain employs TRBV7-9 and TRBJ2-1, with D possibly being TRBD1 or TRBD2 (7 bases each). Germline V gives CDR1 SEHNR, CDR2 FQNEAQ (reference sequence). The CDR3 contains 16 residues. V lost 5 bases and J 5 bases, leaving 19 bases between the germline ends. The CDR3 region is CASSPRGGPRNNEQFF. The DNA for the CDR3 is TGTGCCAGCAGCCCCAGGGGGGGGCCCCGCAACAATGAGCAGTTCTTC.

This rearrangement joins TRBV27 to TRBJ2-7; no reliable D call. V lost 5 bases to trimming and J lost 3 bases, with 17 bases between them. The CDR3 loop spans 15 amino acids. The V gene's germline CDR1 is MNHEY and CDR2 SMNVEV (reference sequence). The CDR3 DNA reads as TGTGCCAGCAGTGCCCGACGGAGAATCGACTACGAGCAGTACTTC. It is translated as CASSARRRIDYEQYF.

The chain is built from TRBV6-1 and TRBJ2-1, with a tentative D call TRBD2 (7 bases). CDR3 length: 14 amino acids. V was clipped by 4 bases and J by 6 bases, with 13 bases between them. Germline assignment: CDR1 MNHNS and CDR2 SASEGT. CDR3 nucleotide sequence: TGTGCCAGCAGTGTTGCGGGGGCACCCAATGAGCAGTTCTTC. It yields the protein CASSVAGAPNEQFF.

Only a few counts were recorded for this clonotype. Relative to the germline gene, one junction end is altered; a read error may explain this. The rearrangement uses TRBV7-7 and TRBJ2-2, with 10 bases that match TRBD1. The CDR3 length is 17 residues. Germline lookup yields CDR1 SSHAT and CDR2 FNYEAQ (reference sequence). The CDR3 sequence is CASSLTSGTGEAGELFF. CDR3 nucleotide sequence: TGTGCTAGCAGCTTGACTTCCGGGACAGGGGAGGCCGGGGAGCTGTTTTTT.

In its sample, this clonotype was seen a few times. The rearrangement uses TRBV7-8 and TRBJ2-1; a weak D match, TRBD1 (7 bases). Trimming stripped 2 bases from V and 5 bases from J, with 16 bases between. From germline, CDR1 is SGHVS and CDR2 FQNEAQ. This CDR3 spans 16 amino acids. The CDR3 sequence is CASSLRGGGYHNEQFF. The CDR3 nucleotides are TGTGCCAGCAGCTTACGAGGAGGGGGCTATCACAATGAGCAGTTCTTC.

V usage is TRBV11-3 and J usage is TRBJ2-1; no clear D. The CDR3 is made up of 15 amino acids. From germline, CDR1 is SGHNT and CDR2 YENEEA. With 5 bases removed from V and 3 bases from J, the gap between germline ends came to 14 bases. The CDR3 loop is CASSLKDGFYNEQFF. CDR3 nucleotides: TGTGCCAGCAGCCTAAAGGACGGCTTCTACAATGAGCAGTTCTTC.

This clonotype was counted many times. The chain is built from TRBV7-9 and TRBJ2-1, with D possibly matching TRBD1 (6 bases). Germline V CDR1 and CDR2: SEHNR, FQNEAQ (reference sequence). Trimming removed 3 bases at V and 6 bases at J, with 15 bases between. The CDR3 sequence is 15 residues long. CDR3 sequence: CASSFGQGIFNEQFF. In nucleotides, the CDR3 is TGTGCCAGCAGCTTCGGTCAGGGGATTTTCAATGAGCAGTTCTTC.

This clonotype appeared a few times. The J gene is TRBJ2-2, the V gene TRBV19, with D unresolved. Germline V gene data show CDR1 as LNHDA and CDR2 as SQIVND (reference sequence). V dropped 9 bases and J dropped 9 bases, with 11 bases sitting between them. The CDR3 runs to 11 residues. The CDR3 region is CASIFARELFF. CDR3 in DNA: TGTGCCAGCATTTTCGCAAGGGAGCTGTTTTTT. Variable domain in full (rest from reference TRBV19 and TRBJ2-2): DGGITQSPKYLFRKEGQNVTLSCEQNLNHDAMYWYRQDPGQGLRLIYYSQIVNDFQKGDIAEGYSVSREKKESFPLTVTSAQKNPTAFYLCASIFARELFFGEGSRLTVL.

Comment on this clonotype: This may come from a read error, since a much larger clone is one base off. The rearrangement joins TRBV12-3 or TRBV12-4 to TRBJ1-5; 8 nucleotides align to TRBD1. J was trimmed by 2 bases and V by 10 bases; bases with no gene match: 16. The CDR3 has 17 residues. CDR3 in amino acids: CANIYTSGQGGNQPQHF. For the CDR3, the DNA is TGTGCCAACATCTACACTTCAGGACAGGGTGGCAATCAGCCCCAGCATTTT.

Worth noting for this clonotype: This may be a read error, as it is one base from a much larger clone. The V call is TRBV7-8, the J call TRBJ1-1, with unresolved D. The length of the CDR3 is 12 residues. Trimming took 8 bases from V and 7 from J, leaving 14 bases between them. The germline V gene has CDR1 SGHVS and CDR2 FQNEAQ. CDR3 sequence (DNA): TGTGCCAGCGGCCTTAAACCGTTTGAAGCTTTCTTT. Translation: CASGLKPFEAFF.

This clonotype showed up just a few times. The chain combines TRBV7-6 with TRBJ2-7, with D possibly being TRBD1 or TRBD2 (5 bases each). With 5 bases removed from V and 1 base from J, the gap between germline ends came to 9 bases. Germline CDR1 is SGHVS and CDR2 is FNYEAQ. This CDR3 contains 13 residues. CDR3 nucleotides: TGTGCCAGCAGCCAGGGACGGTCCTACGAGCAGTACTTC. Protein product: CASSQGRSYEQYF. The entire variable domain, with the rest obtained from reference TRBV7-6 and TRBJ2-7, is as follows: GAGVSQSPRYKVTKRGQDVALRCDPISGHVSLYWYRQALGQGPEFLTYFNYEAQQDKSGLPNDRFSAERPEGSISTLTIQRTEQRDSAMYRCASSQGRSYEQYFGPGTRLTVT.

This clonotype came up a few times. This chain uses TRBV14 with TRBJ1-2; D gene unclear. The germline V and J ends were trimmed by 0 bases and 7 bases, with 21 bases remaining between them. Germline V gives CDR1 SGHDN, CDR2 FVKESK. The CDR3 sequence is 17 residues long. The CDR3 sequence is CASSQESGPRGLGGYTF. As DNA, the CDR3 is TGTGCCAGCAGCCAAGAGTCCGGGCCCCGGGGATTGGGTGGCTACACCTTC. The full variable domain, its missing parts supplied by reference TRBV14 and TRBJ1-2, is EAGVTQFPSHSVIEKGQTVTLRCDPISGHDNLYWYRRVMGKEIKFLLHFVKESKQDESGMPNNRFLAERTGGTYSTLKVQPAELEDSGVYFCASSQESGPRGLGGYTFGSGTRLTVV.

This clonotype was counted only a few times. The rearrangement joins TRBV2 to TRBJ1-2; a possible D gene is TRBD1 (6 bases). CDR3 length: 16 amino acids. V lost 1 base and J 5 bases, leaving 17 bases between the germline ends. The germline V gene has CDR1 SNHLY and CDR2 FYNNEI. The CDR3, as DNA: TGTGCCAGCAGTGAAGAGAGGGCAGGGGAGGATTATGGCTACACCTTC. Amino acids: CASSEERAGEDYGYTF.

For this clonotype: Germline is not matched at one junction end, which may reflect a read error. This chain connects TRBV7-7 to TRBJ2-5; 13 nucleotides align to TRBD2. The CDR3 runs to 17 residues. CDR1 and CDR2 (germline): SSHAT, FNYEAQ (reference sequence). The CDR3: CASSSGTSGASQETQYF. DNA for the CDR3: TGTGCTAGCAGCTCAGGGACTAGCGGGGCTAGCCAAGAGACCCAGTACTTC.

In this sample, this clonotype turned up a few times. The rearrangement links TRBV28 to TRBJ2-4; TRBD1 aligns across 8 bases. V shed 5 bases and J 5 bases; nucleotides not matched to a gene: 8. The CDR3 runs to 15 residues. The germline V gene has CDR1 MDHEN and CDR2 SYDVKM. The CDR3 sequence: CASSGRGQGENIQYF. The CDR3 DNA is TGTGCCAGCAGTGGGCGCGGACAGGGAGAAAACATTCAGTACTTC.

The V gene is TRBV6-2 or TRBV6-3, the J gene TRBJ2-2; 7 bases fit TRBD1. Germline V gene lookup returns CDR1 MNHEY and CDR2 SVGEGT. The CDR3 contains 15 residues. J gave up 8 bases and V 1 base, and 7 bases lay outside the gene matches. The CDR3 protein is CASSYFTGAAGELFF. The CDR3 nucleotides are TGTGCCAGCAGTTACTTTACAGGGGCAGCGGGGGAGCTGTTTTTT.

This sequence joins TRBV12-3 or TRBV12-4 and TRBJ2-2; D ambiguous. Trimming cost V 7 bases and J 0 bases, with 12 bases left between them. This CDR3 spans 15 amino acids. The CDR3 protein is CASTVTISNTGELFF. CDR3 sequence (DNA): TGTGCCAGCACTGTGACCATATCGAACACCGGGGAGCTGTTTTTT.

DNA of the CDR3: TGTGCCAGCAGTCTAGCAACAGGCTACCAAGAGACCCAGTACTTC. The encoded protein is CASSLATGYQETQYF. J is TRBJ2-5 and V is TRBV27; D is possibly TRBD1 or TRBD2 (5 bases each). The CDR3 is 15 residues long. V was pared by 5 bases and J by 0 bases, with 13 bases between. In germline, CDR1 is MNHEY, CDR2 SMNVEV (reference sequence).

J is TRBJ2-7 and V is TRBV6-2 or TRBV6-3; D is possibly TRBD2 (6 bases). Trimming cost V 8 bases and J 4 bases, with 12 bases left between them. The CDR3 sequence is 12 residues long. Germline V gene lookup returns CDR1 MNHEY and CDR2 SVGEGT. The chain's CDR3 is CASCLRGYEQYV. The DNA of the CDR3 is TGTGCCAGCTGCCTCCGGGGGTACGAGCAGTACGTC.

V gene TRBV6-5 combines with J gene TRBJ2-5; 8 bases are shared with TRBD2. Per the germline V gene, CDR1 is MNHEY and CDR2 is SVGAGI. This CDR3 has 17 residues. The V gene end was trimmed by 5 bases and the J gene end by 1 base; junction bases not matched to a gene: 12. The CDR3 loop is CASSPEPILAVQETQYF. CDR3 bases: TGTGCCAGCAGTCCAGAGCCGATACTAGCGGTCCAAGAGACCCAGTACTTC.